Only a few counts were recorded for the clone carrying this T cell receptor (beta chain). The target antigen is unknown. Patients aged 18 to 65 had newly diagnosed hyperthyroidism of under 2 months' duration. The data derive from a study of T cells in Graves' hyperthyroidism and ophthalmopathy. Amplification of TCR beta CDR3 regions was performed using RNA transcripts as template. The primer set for the first-round RT-PCR of the TCR CDR3 was HTBI. MiXCR was run by TCRdb on the multiplex PCR reads, yielding one entry per CDR3 protein. Among over 700,000 distinct CDR3 sequences listed, 18% were seen once. CDR1 and CDR2 (germline): SEHNR, FQNEAQ (reference sequence). V was shortened by 5 bases and J by 6 bases, with 10 bases between the two germline ends. The CDR3 sequence is 12 residues long. Study observations and caveats: Ophthalmopathy onset followed model prediction by a median approximately seven months.

The clonotype originates from a woman in her forties or fifties with Graves' hyperthyroidism that later progressed to Graves' ophthalmopathy. V and J are TRBV7-9 and TRBJ1-1; D not resolved. The material sequenced was blood. The CDR3 region is CASSPPESEAFF. The CDR3 region has the DNA TGTGCCAGCAGCCCCCCCGAGTCTGAAGCTTTCTTT.